The TCR beta chain under discussion was sequenced for a study of cytomegalovirus exposure and HLA in healthy donors. Study conclusions and caveats: A classifier reportedly called cytomegalovirus status with high sensitivity and specificity. The study listed roughly 150 cytomegalovirus-associated TCR beta chains.

This clone was picked up a small number of times. What it recognizes is unknown. The repertoire was sequenced with immunoSEQ multiplex PCR; TCRdb's copy has only in-frame clones and lacks some. Among 90,000 to 150,000 clones listed, about 82% were seen once. Per germline, CDR1 GTSNPN and CDR2 SVGIG (reference sequence). CDR3 size: 13 residues. V was cut by 0 bases and J by 6 bases, with 8 bases left in between. The TCR originated in a man aged 18 to 30 in good health and CMV-seronegative. The rearrangement uses TRBV30 and TRBJ2-2; perhaps TRBD2 as D (6 bases). The sequencing input was PBMCs. This chain's CDR3 is CAWSVGEAGELFF. The CDR3 DNA is TGTGCCTGGAGTGTAGGGGAGGCCGGGGAGCTGTTTTTT.